The entry below gives a single TCR beta chain sequence along with its context. Antigen specificity is unknown. Profiling relied on immunoSEQ multiplex PCR, and the TCRdb table lists in-frame clones only, not all of them. The sample shows 95,000 to 100,000 clones, around four fifths of them seen only once. CDR1 and CDR2 from the germline V gene are SQVTM and ANQGSEA. The CDR3 contains 12 residues. Trimming left V 2 bases short and J 5 bases short, with 9 bases between. This sample was included in a study of cytotoxic CD8 clonotypes in ibrutinib-treated CLL. In the study overall: Samples had a mean of around 230,000 productive templates and almost 95,000 productive rearrangements.

Study-level findings and limits: The times at which samples were taken varied between sustained-remission and progressing patients.

The V call is TRBV29-1, the J call TRBJ2-5; no reliable D call. This clonotype was obtained from a human donor with chronic lymphocytic leukemia. Source: PBMCs, taken after 12 months of ibrutinib treatment. The CDR3 loop reads CSVEKGSETQYF. The CDR3 coding sequence is TGCAGCGTTGAAAAGGGCTCGGAGACCCAGTACTTC.